This is a list of T cell receptor beta chains from one sample in a study of T cells in localized non-small cell lung cancer. Measured with immunoSEQ multiplex PCR; TCRdb has only the in-frame clones, and not every one. This sample has approximately 50,000 clones, with approximately 86% found just once. The source material was PBMCs, sampled before any cancer treatment. These receptors came from a man aged 40-75 years with stage II lung adenocarcinoma. Each CDR3 is given with its conserved first and last residue. A D gene is named only where the DNA matches it firmly. Not all rows give a size; the values are once, few, many and, for expanded clones, a class.

TRBV29-1,TRBJ2-3,-,-,TGCAGCGTAGAAGGACCAGGGGATACGCAGTATTTT,CSVEGPGDTQYF
TRBV5-4,TRBJ1-2,-,-,TGTGCCAGCAGCTTGGGATCTTTCTATGGCTACACCTTC,CASSLGSFYGYTF
TRBV5-1,TRBJ1-4,-,-,TGCGCCAGCAGCTTGGGAGTGGGGGCCAGGACTAGTGCAACTAATGAAAAACTGTTTTTT,CASSLGVGARTSATNEKLFF
TRBV10-3,TRBJ2-5,few,-,TGTGCCATCAATCTTTGGGGGGGGGCCCAAGAGACCCAGTACTTC,CAINLWGGAQETQYF
TRBV10-1,TRBJ2-7,-,-,TGCGCCAGCAGTGGGTGGCCACTGGCTTACGAGCAGTACTTC,CASSGWPLAYEQYF
TRBV5-1,TRBJ2-3,-,-,TGCGCCAGCAGCCTTGGGGGTTACACAGATACGCAGTATTTT,CASSLGGYTDTQYF
TRBV6-6,TRBJ1-2,once,-,TGTGCCAGCAGTGGCCCCACAGGTGGCTACACCTTC,CASSGPTGGYTF
TRBV14,TRBJ2-3,once,-,TGTGCCAGCAGCCAATCTACGTTTCTCACAGATACGCAGTATTTT,CASSQSTFLTDTQYF
TRBV7-9,TRBJ1-1,-,-,TGTGCCAGCAGCTTAGTAGCCGGGGGGTACTCCACTGAAGCTTTCTTT,CASSLVAGGYSTEAFF
TRBV28,TRBJ2-5,-,-,TGTGCCAGCACCCCAGGGGCGGCTCAAGAGACCCAGTACTTC,CASTPGAAQETQYF
TRBV6-5,TRBJ2-7,-,TRBD2,TGTGCCAGCAGTTACAGTCTCGGGGGGACGACCTACGAGCAGTACTTC,CASSYSLGGTTYEQYF